This TCR beta chain was identified in a study of blood T cell repertoires in COVID-19. TCRdb's table, derived via immunoSEQ multiplex PCR, lists solely in-frame clones and lacks some. The sample has 250,000 to 350,000 clones; roughly 88% are singletons. Germline V lookup: CDR1 LNHDA, CDR2 SQIVND (reference sequence). This CDR3 comprises 16 residues. With 5 bases clipped from V and 3 bases from J, the junction kept 12 bases outside the gene matches. Sequences were obtained from peripheral blood. V is TRBV19 and J is TRBJ1-2, with TRBD1 identical over 7 bases. This receptor was taken from a woman in her twenties or thirties who had recovered from COVID-19. CDR3 in DNA: TGTGCCAGTAGTGGGCCGACAGGGCTAGCCGACTATGGCTACACCTTC. Translated, it gives CASSGPTGLADYGYTF.